This T cell receptor (beta chain) was sequenced in a study of regulatory T cells in long-lasting Graves disease. Whole-study context: Prior antithyroid drug treatment in newly diagnosed Graves' patients lasted under 3 months. Notes on the study in general: Lower TCR diversity characterized persistent Graves' patients relative to newly diagnosed patients.

The sample's time point: newly diagnosed GD, antithyroid drugs for less than 3 months. RNA isolated from PBMCs was used to make the TCR library. Graves' disease diagnoses used American Thyroid Association guidelines. Arm-PCR of CDR3 regions and iRepertoire HTBI primers were the basis on which TCR beta libraries were built. TCRdb analysed the multiplex PCR reads with MiXCR anew, one entry per CDR3 protein. This table has 350,000 to 500,000 distinct CDR3 sequences, roughly 15% appearing once. This clonotype has a count of ten or more. Its antigen remains unknown. Another study also made use of these data, one on T cells in Graves' hyperthyroidism and ophthalmopathy.

This material consisted of peripheral blood mononuclear cells (PBMCs), taken at new diagnosis, from a patient treated with antithyroid drugs. This receptor was taken from a woman aged 18-29 years with Graves disease.

As DNA, the CDR3 is TGTGCCAGCAGCTTGCGGACCACCGGGACAGGGTACAATGAGCAGTTCTTC. Its translation: CASSLRTTGTGYNEQFF. The V call is TRBV7-2, the J call TRBJ2-1; 9 bases agree with TRBD1. The germline V gene encodes CDR1 SGHTA and CDR2 FQGNSA. V lost 3 bases and J lost 4; bases outside the gene matches: 10. The CDR3 is made up of 17 amino acids.